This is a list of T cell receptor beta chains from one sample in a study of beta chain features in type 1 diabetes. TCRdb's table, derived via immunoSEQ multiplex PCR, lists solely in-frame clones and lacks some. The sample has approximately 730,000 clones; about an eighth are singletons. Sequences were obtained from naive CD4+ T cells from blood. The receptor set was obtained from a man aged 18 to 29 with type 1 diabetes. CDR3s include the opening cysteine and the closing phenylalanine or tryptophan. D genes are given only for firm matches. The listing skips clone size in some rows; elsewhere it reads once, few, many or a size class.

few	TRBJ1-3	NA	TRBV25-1	TGTGCCAGCAGTCCACCGGCTGGAAACACCATATATTTT	CASSPPAGNTIYF
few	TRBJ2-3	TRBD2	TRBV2	TGTGCCAGCAATCTAGCGGGGACGCACTCTAGCACAGATACGCAGTATTTT	CASNLAGTHSSTDTQYF
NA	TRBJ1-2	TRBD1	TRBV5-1	TGCGCCAGCAGCTCAGGACAGGGGGCGGATGGCTACACCTTC	CASSSGQGADGYTF
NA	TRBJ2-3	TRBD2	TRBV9	TGTGCCAGCAGCGTAGCGACGCCTAGCGGGACGGCAGATACGCAGTATTTT	CASSVATPSGTADTQYF
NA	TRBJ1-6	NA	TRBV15	TGTGCCACCAGCAGAGATCGGGGCGCTTATTCACCCCTCCACTTT	CATSRDRGAYSPLHF
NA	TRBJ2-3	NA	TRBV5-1	TGCGCCAGCAGCTTAAATGGGGGCACAGATACGCAGTATTTT	CASSLNGGTDTQYF
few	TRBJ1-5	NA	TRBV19	TGTGCCAGTAGTAACGAACCGAATAGCAATCAGCCCCAGCATTTT	CASSNEPNSNQPQHF
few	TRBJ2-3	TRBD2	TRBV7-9	TGTGCCAGCAGCTGGGAGGGCGTGACAGATACGCAGTATTTT	CASSWEGVTDTQYF
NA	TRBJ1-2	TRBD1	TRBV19	TGTGCCAGTAGTGCCGGGACAGCTTTAACCTATGGCTACACCTTC	CASSAGTALTYGYTF
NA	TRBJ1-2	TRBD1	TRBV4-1	TGCGCCAGCAGCCAAGAACGGGACAGGGGGAGTTATGGCTACACCTTC	CASSQERDRGSYGYTF
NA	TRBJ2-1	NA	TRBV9	TGTGCCAGCAGCCCTAAGGAGGCGGGCCGCTCCTACAATGAGCAGTTCTTC	CASSPKEAGRSYNEQFF
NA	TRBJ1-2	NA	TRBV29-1	TGCAGCGTTGGGGAACAGGACTATGGCTACACCTTC	CSVGEQDYGYTF
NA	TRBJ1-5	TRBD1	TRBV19	TGTGCCAGTAGTCCGGGGACAGGGGGCAATCAGCCCCAGCATTTT	CASSPGTGGNQPQHF
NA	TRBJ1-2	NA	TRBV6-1	TGTGCCAGCAGTGAAGTTGGAGCCGTCACCTTC	CASSEVGAVTF
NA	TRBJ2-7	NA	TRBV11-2	TGTGCCAGCAGAAATACAGGGACCCCACGGGAGCAGTACTTC	CASRNTGTPREQYF
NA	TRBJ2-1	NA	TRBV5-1	TGCGCCAGCAGTAATGGGATCTCTGGTTACAATGAGCAGTTCTTC	CASSNGISGYNEQFF
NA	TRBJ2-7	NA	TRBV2	TGTGCCAGCACCCTACTCGTCGGCTCTACCGAGCAGTACTTC	CASTLLVGSTEQYF
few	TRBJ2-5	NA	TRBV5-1	TGCGCCAGCAGGGCACAAGAAGAGACCCAGTACTTC	CASRAQEETQYF
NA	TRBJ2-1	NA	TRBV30	TGTGCCTGGACTCTCGTCAATGAGCAGTTCTTC	CAWTLVNEQFF
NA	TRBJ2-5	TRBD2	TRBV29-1	TGCAGCGCCCGTGACGGGGGGGGCGAGACCCAGTACTTC	CSARDGGGETQYF
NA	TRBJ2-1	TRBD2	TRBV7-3	TGTGCCAGCAGCTTGACTAGCGGGGGAGGTCACAATGAGCAGTTCTTC	CASSLTSGGGHNEQFF
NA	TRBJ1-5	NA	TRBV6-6	TGTGCCAGCCAGGGTGATCAGCCCCAGCATTTT	CASQGDQPQHF
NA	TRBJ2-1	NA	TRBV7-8	TGTGCCAGCAGCTTTTACAGGGCCTACAATGAGCAGTTCTTC	CASSFYRAYNEQFF
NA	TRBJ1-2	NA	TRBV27	TGTGCCAGCAGTTTAACAGCCGGACGGCCCGCTACTGGCTACACCTTC	CASSLTAGRPATGYTF
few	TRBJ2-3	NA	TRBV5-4	TGTGCCAGCAGCTTGGGCCAGGGAGGGGGTAGGACAGATACGCAGTATTTT	CASSLGQGGGRTDTQYF
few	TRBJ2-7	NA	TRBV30	TGTGCCTGGGGCCGGGACACGTTCTACGAGCAGTACTTC	CAWGRDTFYEQYF
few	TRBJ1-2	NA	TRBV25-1	TGTGCCAGCAGTGAGGGGTGGGATGGCTACACCTTC	CASSEGWDGYTF
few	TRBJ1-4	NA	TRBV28	TGTGCCAGCAGTCCGGACGGCGGGGGTGAAAAACTGTTTTTT	CASSPDGGGEKLFF
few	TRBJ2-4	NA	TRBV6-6	TGTGCCAGCAGTCCCGCGAGAGATAAAAACATTCAGTACTTC	CASSPARDKNIQYF
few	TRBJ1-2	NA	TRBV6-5	TGTGCCAGCAGTACACCCAGCTATGGCTACACCTTC	CASSTPSYGYTF
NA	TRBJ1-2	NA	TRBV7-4	TGTGCCAGCAGCTTCGTCCGGGGAGACTATGGCTACACCTTC	CASSFVRGDYGYTF
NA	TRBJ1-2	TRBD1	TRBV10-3	TGTGCCATCAGTGCCGGGCAGGGGGACTATGGCTACACCTTC	CAISAGQGDYGYTF
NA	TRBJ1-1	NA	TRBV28	TGTGCCAGCAGGGCACTTATGAACACTGAAGCTTTCTTT	CASRALMNTEAFF
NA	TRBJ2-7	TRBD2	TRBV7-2	TGTGCCAGCAGCTTCAGCGGGGGCCTCTCCTACGAGCAGTACTTC	CASSFSGGLSYEQYF
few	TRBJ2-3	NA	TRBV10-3	TGTGCCTCACCATCAGCCTTCTCCACAGATACGCAGTATTTT	CASPSAFSTDTQYF
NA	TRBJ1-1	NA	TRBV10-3	TGTGCCATCAGTGATGGTCGAGGCATCATGAACACTGAAGCTTTCTTT	CAISDGRGIMNTEAFF
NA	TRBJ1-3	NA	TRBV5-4	TGTGCCAGCAGCAAGCCGGCGGACACCATATATTTT	CASSKPADTIYF
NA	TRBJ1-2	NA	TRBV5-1	TGCGCCAGCAGCGCCGGGACGGCTAACTATGGCTACACCTTC	CASSAGTANYGYTF
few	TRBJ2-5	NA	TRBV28	TGTGCCAGCGGGCGAGGCCCGGGGGAGACCCAGTACTTC	CASGRGPGETQYF
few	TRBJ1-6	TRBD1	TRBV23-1	TGCGCCAGCAGTCAATTGGGACAGGCGTTCTATAATTCACCCCTCCACTTT	CASSQLGQAFYNSPLHF
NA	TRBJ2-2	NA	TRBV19	TGTGCCAGTACCCCCTTAAGGGCGGCCGGGGAGCTGTTTTTT	CASTPLRAAGELFF
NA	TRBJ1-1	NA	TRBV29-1	TGCAGCGTCACCGATAGACAGGTGAACACTGAAGCTTTCTTT	CSVTDRQVNTEAFF
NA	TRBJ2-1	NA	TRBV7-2	TGTGCCAGCAGCTATCAGGGTTACTCCTACAATGAGCAGTTCTTC	CASSYQGYSYNEQFF